The T cell receptor (beta chain) described here comes from a study of T cell responses to AZD1222 COVID-19 vaccine. Study-level findings and limits: Donors were largely white British and mainly female; clonal diversity was possibly underestimated. Dominant at 160-218 and 743-854, vaccine-associated CD4 TCRs also spanned spike. Close to half of spike-specific TCRs reportedly recognize unmutated variant regions. A rise in Spike-specific TCR breadth and depth followed two AZD1222 doses.

Sequencing used immunoSEQ multiplex PCR; TCRdb keeps in-frame clones, though not all of them. The sample has some 280,000 clones; approximately 94% are singletons. This CDR3 spans 11 amino acids. Germline-derived CDR1 and CDR2 are MNHEY and SVGEGT. The count of this clone is one. No antigen is known for it. One junction end does not reproduce the germline sequence, and a read error may be involved. Sequenced here: peripheral blood, sampled 28 days after the second AZD1222 dose. The receptor comes from an adult who received the AZD1222 COVID-19 vaccine. The chain joins TRBV6-2 or TRBV6-3 to TRBJ2-1, with no clear D. CDR3 loop: CASSYYGEQFF. The CDR3 bases are TGTGCCAGCAGCTACTATGGTGAGCAGTTCTTC.